This passage covers 28 T cell receptor beta chains from one sample sequenced in a study of regulatory T cells in long-lasting Graves disease. Time point defined: newly diagnosed GD, antithyroid drugs for less than 3 months. Construction of the TCR library relied on RNA isolated from PBMCs. Construction of the TCR beta libraries employed iRepertoire HTBI primers in conjunction with Arm-PCR of CDR3 regions. MiXCR was run by TCRdb on the multiplex PCR reads, yielding one entry per CDR3 protein. The top ten hold more than 10% of the sample, which has fewer than 500,000 distinct CDR3 sequences, under 20% seen once. The sample also formed part of further work on T cells in Graves' hyperthyroidism and ophthalmopathy.

The source material was peripheral blood mononuclear cells (PBMCs), sampled at new diagnosis, from a patient treated with antithyroid drugs. Receptor source: a man in his forties or fifties with Graves disease.

The table lists this clonotype with many counts. The gene calls are TRBV12-3 or TRBV12-4 and TRBJ1-1, with a tentative D call TRBD1 (5 bases). This CDR3 is built from 14 residues. V lost 6 bases and J lost 1, with 12 bases in between. The CDR3 DNA is TGTGCCAGCAGGCCAGGGCCCCCGAACACTGAAGCTTTCTTT. Translated, it gives CASRPGPPNTEAFF.

This clonotype appeared many times. The chain's CDR3 is CASRPGDRRDEQYF. The CDR3 bases are TGCGCCAGCCGGCCAGGAGACCGGCGGGACGAGCAGTACTTC. V and J are TRBV5-1 and TRBJ2-7; D is perhaps TRBD2 (5 bases). The V end lost 7 bases, the J end lost 5 bases, and 19 bases lay between the germline ends. Germline CDR1 and CDR2: SGHRS and YFSETQ. This CDR3 has 14 residues.

The chain is built from TRBV19 and TRBJ2-5, with 13 bases fitting TRBD2. This CDR3 comprises 15 residues. The trim removed 7 bases at V and 5 bases at J, leaving 7 bases unmatched. Germline V lookup: CDR1 LNHDA, CDR2 SQIVND (reference sequence). CDR3 sequence reads: CASKWTSGSPETQYF. CDR3 coding DNA: TGTGCCAGTAAGTGGACTAGCGGGAGTCCGGAGACCCAGTACTTC. Using reference TRBV19 and TRBJ2-5 for the parts outside the CDR3, the full variable domain is DGGITQSPKYLFRKEGQNVTLSCEQNLNHDAMYWYRQDPGQGLRLIYYSQIVNDFQKGDIAEGYSVSREKKESFPLTVTSAQKNPTAFYLCASKWTSGSPETQYFGPGTRLLVL.

At least ten counts were recorded for this clonotype. J is TRBJ1-4 and V is TRBV7-8; 7 nucleotides align to TRBD1. Germline V gives CDR1 SGHVS, CDR2 FQNEAQ. The CDR3 runs 16 residues. V gave up 1 base and J gave up 1 base; unmatched junction bases: 3. For the CDR3, the DNA is TGTGCCAGCAGCTTAGAGAGGGGGCGAACTAATGAAAAACTGTTTTTT. It encodes CASSLERGRTNEKLFF.

This clonotype was detected ten times or more. The chain has TRBV6-1 and TRBJ1-5; 8 bases map to TRBD1. This CDR3 has 16 amino acids. Germline values: CDR1 MNHNS, CDR2 SASEGT. The trim removed 5 bases at V and 10 bases at J, leaving 16 bases unmatched. CDR3 loop: CASSTARTGRGGPQHF. The CDR3 DNA follows: TGTGCCAGCAGTACCGCCCGGACAGGGCGTGGGGGTCCCCAGCATTTT.

In its sample, this clonotype was seen a few times. The V call is TRBV24-1, the J call TRBJ2-3; TRBD1 matches 8 bases. Germline V gene data show CDR1 as KGHDR and CDR2 as SFDVKD. The V segment lost 5 bases and the J segment 2 bases; nucleotides outside the gene matches: 5. The length of the CDR3 is 15 residues. CDR3 DNA: TGTGCCACCAGTGGAACAGGGGGATTCACAGATACGCAGTATTTT. It specifies CATSGTGGFTDTQYF.

This clonotype was detected ten times or more. The chain couples TRBV7-3 to TRBJ1-1; no clear D. The germline CDR1 and CDR2 sequences are SGHTA and FQGTGA. V dropped 0 bases and J dropped 1 base, with 3 bases sitting between them. This CDR3 is built from 13 residues. As DNA, the CDR3 is TGTGCCAGCAGCTTAACCCAGAACACTGAAGCTTTCTTT. It is translated as CASSLTQNTEAFF.

The V call is TRBV14, the J call TRBJ2-1, with D perhaps TRBD1 or TRBD2 (5 bases each). This CDR3 has 17 amino acids. CDR1 is SGHDN, CDR2 FVKESK, per germline. The V and J ends lost 0 bases and 3 bases respectively, with 15 bases between them. CDR3 region: CASSQDPRDLLYNEQFF. CDR3 sequence (DNA): TGTGCCAGCAGCCAAGATCCGAGGGACCTCCTCTACAATGAGCAGTTCTTC.

This clonotype was picked up many times. J is TRBJ1-1 and V is TRBV11-2; D gene ambiguous. Germline-derived CDR1 and CDR2 are SGHAT and FQNNGV. Trimming removed 6 bases from V and 0 bases from J, with 11 bases in between. The CDR3 covers 14 residues. The CDR3 DNA reads TGTGCCAGCAGGGTGCGGCGGATGAACACTGAAGCTTTCTTT. Its translation is CASRVRRMNTEAFF. The variable domain in full, with the rest retrieved from reference TRBV11-2 and TRBJ1-1, is EAGVAQSPRYKIIEKRQSVAFWCNPISGHATLYWYQQILGQGPKLLIQFQNNGVVDDSQLPKDRFSAERLKGVDSTLKIQPAKLEDSAVYLCASRVRRMNTEAFFGQGTRLTVV.

In its sample, this clonotype was seen many times. The gene calls are TRBV14 and TRBJ2-1, with TRBD2 matching 8 bases. Looked up from germline, CDR1 is SGHDN and CDR2 is FVKESK. The CDR3 covers 15 residues. V lost 1 base, J lost 6 bases, and 5 bases stayed unmatched. The chain's CDR3 is CASSQAGLGGNEQFF. CDR3 DNA: TGTGCCAGCAGCCAAGCGGGACTAGGGGGCAATGAGCAGTTCTTC. Filled out from reference TRBV14 and TRBJ2-1, the complete variable domain reads EAGVTQFPSHSVIEKGQTVTLRCDPISGHDNLYWYRRVMGKEIKFLLHFVKESKQDESGMPNNRFLAERTGGTYSTLKVQPAELEDSGVYFCASSQAGLGGNEQFFGPGTRLTVL.

This clonotype has a count of ten or more. The chain is built from TRBV6-1 and TRBJ2-6, with D maybe TRBD1 (6 bases). CDR3 length: 14 amino acids. In germline, CDR1 is MNHNS, CDR2 SASEGT. Trimming took off 9 bases at V and 3 bases at J, with 12 bases between the two ends. CDR3 sequence reads: CASLTGNGANVLTF. CDR3 nucleotide sequence: TGTGCCAGTTTAACAGGGAATGGGGCCAACGTCCTGACTTTC.

This clonotype was recorded many times. The chain has TRBV20-1 and TRBJ1-2; TRBD1 might be the D (5 bases). CDR3 size: 14 residues. V dropped 0 bases and J dropped 3 bases, with 11 bases sitting between them. Germline loops: CDR1 DFQATT, CDR2 SNEGSKA (reference sequence). The CDR3 sequence: CSARELQGYYGYTF. The CDR3 DNA reads TGCAGTGCTAGAGAGTTGCAGGGCTACTATGGCTACACCTTC.

This clonotype occurred many times. J is TRBJ2-7 and V is TRBV27, with 7 bases fitting TRBD2. The length of the CDR3 is 16 residues. Germline V lookup: CDR1 MNHEY, CDR2 SMNVEV (reference sequence). V lost 5 bases, J lost 7 bases, and 17 bases stayed unmatched. The DNA for the CDR3 is TGTGCCAGCAGTCCGATAAGGCAGGGAGGGCCGGGGGAGCAGTACTTC. Translating it yields CASSPIRQGGPGEQYF.

In this sample, this clonotype turned up many times. The genes are TRBV15 and TRBJ1-3; no firm D call. CDR3 size: 16 residues. V lost 1 base and J lost 3, with 13 bases in between. The germline V gene has CDR1 LNHNV and CDR2 YYDKDF (reference sequence). CDR3 loop: CATSRARSTGGNTIYF. The CDR3, as DNA: TGTGCCACCAGCAGAGCTCGGAGTACGGGTGGAAACACCATATATTTT.

The rearrangement uses TRBV30 and TRBJ2-3; D not resolved. CDR1 GTSNPN and CDR2 SVGIG come from the germline V gene (reference sequence). V shed 2 bases and J shed 4 bases, with 7 bases lying between them. This CDR3 contains 12 residues. The CDR3 sequence is CAWSPGADTQYF. The CDR3 DNA reads TGTGCCTGGAGTCCTGGGGCAGATACGCAGTATTTT.

In its sample, this clonotype was seen many times. The CDR3 spells CASSQGYSSGMYEQYF. The CDR3 DNA reads TGTGCCAGCAGCCAAGGTTATAGTAGCGGGATGTACGAGCAGTACTTC. J is TRBJ2-7 and V is TRBV3-1; 8 nucleotides align to TRBD2. Germline V CDR1 and CDR2: LGHDT, YNNKEL (reference sequence). The junction had 9 bases not matched to a gene; V was cut back by 1 base and J by 4 bases. The CDR3 length is 16 residues.

This clonotype occurred many times. The chain has TRBV5-1 and TRBJ2-7; D is undetermined. The CDR3 contains 13 residues. Per the germline V gene, CDR1 is SGHRS and CDR2 is YFSETQ. Trimming left V 6 bases short and J 0 bases short, with 10 bases between. The CDR3 nucleotides read TGCGCCAGCAAGATGCAGCTCTCCTACGAGCAGTACTTC. Residues: CASKMQLSYEQYF.

This clonotype was observed at least ten times. The CDR3 DNA reads TGTGCCAGCAGTTTCAATGGGGGAGGGTCCTACAATGAGCAGTTCTTC. Protein product: CASSFNGGGSYNEQFF. The chain combines TRBV12-3 or TRBV12-4 with TRBJ2-1; 7 bases are a match to TRBD2. The CDR3 runs to 16 residues. Trimming took 3 bases from V and 1 from J; bases not matched to a gene: 6.

This clonotype showed up many times. V is TRBV6-1 and J is TRBJ2-3; TRBD1 aligns across 8 bases. J lost 0 bases, V lost 8 bases, and 10 bases had no gene match. The CDR3 contains 16 residues. Germline V CDR1 and CDR2: MNHNS, SASEGT. Here the CDR3 DNA reads TGTGCCAGCTACAAACCGAGGACAGGGAGCACAGATACGCAGTATTTT. It is translated as CASYKPRTGSTDTQYF.

This clonotype has a handful of counts. This sequence joins TRBV4-2 and TRBJ2-1; 8 bases line up with TRBD1. The CDR3 totals 16 residues. Germline CDR1 is LGHNA and CDR2 is YNFKEQ. The V gene end was trimmed by 1 base and the J gene end by 7 bases; junction bases not matched to a gene: 9. The CDR3 nucleotides are TGTGCCAGCAGCCAAGGGGGACAGGTGGGTGTGAATGAGCAGTTCTTC. This encodes CASSQGGQVGVNEQFF.

The table lists this clonotype with many counts. The genes are TRBV27 and TRBJ2-3; 10 nucleotides align to TRBD2. Trimming removed 3 bases from V and 5 bases from J; junction bases left unmatched: 11. Germline V gene lookup returns CDR1 MNHEY and CDR2 SMNVEV (reference sequence). The CDR3 covers 17 residues. The CDR3 DNA is TGTGCCAGCAGTTTCAGGAGCGGGAGGGCCTGGGGAGATACGCAGTATTTT. It translates to CASSFRSGRAWGDTQYF.

At least ten counts were recorded for this clonotype. The chain couples TRBV11-2 to TRBJ2-2; a weak D match, TRBD1 (5 bases). Trimming stripped 0 bases from V and 0 bases from J, with 14 bases between. CDR1 and CDR2 (germline): SGHAT, FQNNGV. The CDR3 is made up of 18 amino acids. CDR3 sequence: CASSLDRLRVSNTGELFF. For the CDR3, the DNA is TGTGCCAGCAGCTTAGACCGCCTCAGGGTGTCGAACACCGGGGAGCTGTTTTTT.

With respect to this clonotype: This may stem from a read error, because a much larger clone lies one nucleotide away. The final CDR3 position lacks the conserved phenylalanine or tryptophan, pointing to a likely read error. The chain joins TRBV29-1 to TRBJ2-3; no clear D. CDR1 SQVTM and CDR2 ANQGSEA come from the germline V gene. V was trimmed by 1 base and J by 0 bases, leaving 11 bases between them. The CDR3 is made up of 15 amino acids. This CDR3 reads CSVEVLRTSTDTQYL. CDR3 nucleotide sequence: TGCAGCGTTGAAGTACTCCGTACCAGCACAGATACGCAGTATTTG.

This clonotype was seen many times. V gene TRBV10-3 combines with J gene TRBJ2-7; 10 bases map to TRBD2. Germline loops: CDR1 ENHRY, CDR2 SYGVKD. The CDR3 covers 13 residues. V was pared by 3 bases and J by 5 bases, with 1 base of the junction left unmatched. In nucleotides, the CDR3 is TGTGCCATCAGTGAACTAGCGGGAAACGAGCAGTACTTC. Residues: CAISELAGNEQYF.

This clonotype showed up many times. CDR3 DNA sequence: TGTGCCAGCAGTCCGCTAGCGGGAGGGGGAAATGAGCAGTTCTTC. Its protein product is CASSPLAGGGNEQFF. The rearrangement links TRBV12-3 or TRBV12-4 to TRBJ2-1, with 12 bases aligning to TRBD2. CDR3 size: 15 residues. Losses at the gene ends were 5 bases for V and 7 bases for J; bases not matched to a gene: 6.

This clonotype occurred many times. The DNA of the CDR3 is TGTGCCAGCAGTGAACGTTCCTACAATGAGCAGTTCTTC. As protein: CASSERSYNEQFF. This chain uses TRBV2 with TRBJ2-1; D is uncertain. The V and J ends lost 2 bases and 1 base respectively, with 3 bases between them. This CDR3 region has 13 residues. The V gene's germline CDR1 is SNHLY and CDR2 FYNNEI. The full variable domain, its missing parts supplied by reference TRBV2 and TRBJ2-1, is EPEVTQTPSHQVTQMGQEVILRCVPISNHLYFYWYRQILGQKVEFLVSFYNNEISEKSEIFDDQFSVERPDGSNFTLKIRSTKLEDSAMYFCASSERSYNEQFFGPGTRLTVL.

This clonotype was observed at least ten times. The V gene is TRBV4-1, the J gene TRBJ2-3; 9 bases align to TRBD1. The CDR3 length is 16 residues. Germline values: CDR1 MGHRA, CDR2 YSYEKL. Trimming took 3 bases from V and 3 from J; bases not matched to a gene: 7. CDR3 residues: CASSHRQGEKTDTQYF. The DNA of the CDR3 is TGCGCCAGCAGCCATCGACAGGGGGAGAAAACAGATACGCAGTATTTT.

This clonotype was counted once. J is TRBJ2-1 and V is TRBV7-3, with 10 bases aligning to TRBD1. V shed 0 bases and J 5 bases; nucleotides not matched to a gene: 7. CDR1 is SGHTA and CDR2 is FQGTGA in the germline V gene. The CDR3 runs 17 residues. DNA of the CDR3: TGTGCCAGCAGCTTAACAGTGGGACAGGGGCTCAACAATGAGCAGTTCTTC. It codes for CASSLTVGQGLNNEQFF.